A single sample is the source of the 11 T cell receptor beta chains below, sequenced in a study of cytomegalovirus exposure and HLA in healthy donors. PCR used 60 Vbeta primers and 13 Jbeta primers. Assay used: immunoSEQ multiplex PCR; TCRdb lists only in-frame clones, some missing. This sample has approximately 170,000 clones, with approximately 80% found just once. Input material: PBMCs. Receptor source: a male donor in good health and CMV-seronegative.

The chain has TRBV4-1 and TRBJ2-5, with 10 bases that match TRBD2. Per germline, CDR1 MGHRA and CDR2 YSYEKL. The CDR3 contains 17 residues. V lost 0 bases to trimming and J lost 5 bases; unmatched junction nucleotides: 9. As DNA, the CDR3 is TGCGCCAGCAGCCAAGATTCAGCGGGGGGGCAATGGGAGACCCAGTACTTC. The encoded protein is CASSQDSAGGQWETQYF.

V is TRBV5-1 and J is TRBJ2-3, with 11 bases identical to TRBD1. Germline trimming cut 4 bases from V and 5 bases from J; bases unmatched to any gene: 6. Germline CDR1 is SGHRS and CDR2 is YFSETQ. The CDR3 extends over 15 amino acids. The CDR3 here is CASSPGTGGEDTQYF. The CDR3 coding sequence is TGCGCCAGCAGCCCGGGGACAGGGGGAGAAGATACGCAGTATTTT. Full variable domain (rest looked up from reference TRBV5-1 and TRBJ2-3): KAGVTQTPRYLIKTRGQQVTLSCSPISGHRSVSWYQQTPGQGLQFLFEYFSETQRNKGNFPGRFSGRQFSNSRSEMNVSTLELGDSALYLCASSPGTGGEDTQYFGPGTRLTVL.

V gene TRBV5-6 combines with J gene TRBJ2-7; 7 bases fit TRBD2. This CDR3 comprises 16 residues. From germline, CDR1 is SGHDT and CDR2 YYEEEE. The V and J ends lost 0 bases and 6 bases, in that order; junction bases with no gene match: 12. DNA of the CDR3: TGTGCCAGCAGCTTGGGGGAGGGAAGGAGCCGGGCCGAGCAGTACTTC. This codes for CASSLGEGRSRAEQYF.

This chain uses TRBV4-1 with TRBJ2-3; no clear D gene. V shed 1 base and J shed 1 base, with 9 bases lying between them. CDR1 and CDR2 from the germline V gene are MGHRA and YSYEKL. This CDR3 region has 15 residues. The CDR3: CASSQAAIGTDTQYF. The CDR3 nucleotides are TGCGCCAGCAGCCAAGCCGCGATCGGCACAGATACGCAGTATTTT.

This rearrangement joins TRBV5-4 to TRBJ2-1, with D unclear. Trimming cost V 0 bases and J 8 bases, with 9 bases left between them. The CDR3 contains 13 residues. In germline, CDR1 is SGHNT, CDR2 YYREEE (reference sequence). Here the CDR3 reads CASSLASTYEQFF. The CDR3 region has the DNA TGTGCCAGCAGCTTGGCCTCGACTTATGAGCAGTTCTTC.

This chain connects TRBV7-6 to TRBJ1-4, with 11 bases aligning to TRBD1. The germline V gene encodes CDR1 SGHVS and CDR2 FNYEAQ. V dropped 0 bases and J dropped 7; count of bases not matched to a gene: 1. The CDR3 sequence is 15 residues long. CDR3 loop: CASSLAGTGGEKLFF. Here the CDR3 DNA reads TGTGCCAGCAGCTTAGCCGGGACAGGGGGTGAAAAACTGTTTTTT. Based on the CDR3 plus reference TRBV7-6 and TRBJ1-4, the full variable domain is GAGVSQSPRYKVTKRGQDVALRCDPISGHVSLYWYRQALGQGPEFLTYFNYEAQQDKSGLPNDRFSAERPEGSISTLTIQRTEQRDSAMYRCASSLAGTGGEKLFFGSGTQLSVL.

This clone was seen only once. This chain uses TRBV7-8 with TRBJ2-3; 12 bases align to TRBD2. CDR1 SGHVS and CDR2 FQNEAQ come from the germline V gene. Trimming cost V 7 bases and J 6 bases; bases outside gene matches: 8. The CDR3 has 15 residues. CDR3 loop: CASTKTSGSFDTQYF. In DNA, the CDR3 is TGTGCCAGCACCAAGACTAGCGGGAGCTTCGATACGCAGTATTTT.

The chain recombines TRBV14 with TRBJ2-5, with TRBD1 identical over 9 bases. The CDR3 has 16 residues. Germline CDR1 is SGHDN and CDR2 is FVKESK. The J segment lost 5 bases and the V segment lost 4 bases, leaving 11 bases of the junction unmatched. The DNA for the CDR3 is TGTGCCAGCAGCCCCCCCGGACAGGGGCGCGGGGAGACCCAGTACTTC. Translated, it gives CASSPPGQGRGETQYF.

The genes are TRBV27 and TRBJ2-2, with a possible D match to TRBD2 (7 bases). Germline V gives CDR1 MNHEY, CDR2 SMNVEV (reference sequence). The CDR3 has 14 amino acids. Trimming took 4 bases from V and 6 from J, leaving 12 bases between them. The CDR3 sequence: CASSWGRGAGELFF. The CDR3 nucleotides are TGTGCCAGCAGTTGGGGGAGGGGGGCCGGGGAGCTGTTTTTT.

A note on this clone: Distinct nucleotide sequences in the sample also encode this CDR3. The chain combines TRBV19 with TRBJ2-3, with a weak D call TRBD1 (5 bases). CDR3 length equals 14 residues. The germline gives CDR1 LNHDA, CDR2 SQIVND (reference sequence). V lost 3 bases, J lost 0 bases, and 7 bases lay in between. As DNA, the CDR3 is TGTGCCAGTAGTATTTCAGGGAGCACAGATACGCAGTATTTT. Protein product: CASSISGSTDTQYF.

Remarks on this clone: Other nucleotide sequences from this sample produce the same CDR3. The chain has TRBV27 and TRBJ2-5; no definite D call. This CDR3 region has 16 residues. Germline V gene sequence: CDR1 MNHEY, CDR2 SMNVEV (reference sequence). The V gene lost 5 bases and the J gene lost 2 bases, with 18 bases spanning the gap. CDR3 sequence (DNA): TGTGCCAGCAGTCATCGCGCAGGCCAGGCTCAAGAGACCCAGTACTTC. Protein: CASSHRAGQAQETQYF.